Sequencing of this T cell receptor beta chain was carried out in a study of a mutant IDH1 vaccine in newly diagnosed glioma. For the study at large: Radiotherapy, temozolomide, or both had been given previously, and both were given to most.

Remarks on this clone: Its antigen is not known.

Trimming took off 0 bases at V and 3 bases at J, with 6 bases between the two ends. The CDR3 has 14 residues. Germline CDR1 SGHVS, CDR2 FNYEAQ. TCRdb keeps only in-frame clones here, not all; method: immunoSEQ multiplex PCR. Altogether over 50,000 clones are present, around 80% being singletons, with the ten largest covering roughly 5%. Sample time point: week 47, end of study. Vaccine doses each comprised 300 ug of mutant IDH1 20-mer peptide, with topical imiquimod. Administration of eight vaccinations to patients took place in weeks 1, 3, 5, 7, 11, 15, 19, 23. The chain has TRBV7-6 and TRBJ1-3; weak D call: TRBD1 (6 bases). The sequence derives from a woman in her thirties or forties with glioma. Some clones in this sample may be carry-over from other donors' samples. The specimen comprised PBMCs, sampled from a glioma patient whose treatment included an IDH1 peptide vaccine. CDR3 bases: TGTGCCAGCAGCTTAGCCAGGGGTGGAAACACCATATATTTT. It encodes CASSLARGGNTIYF.